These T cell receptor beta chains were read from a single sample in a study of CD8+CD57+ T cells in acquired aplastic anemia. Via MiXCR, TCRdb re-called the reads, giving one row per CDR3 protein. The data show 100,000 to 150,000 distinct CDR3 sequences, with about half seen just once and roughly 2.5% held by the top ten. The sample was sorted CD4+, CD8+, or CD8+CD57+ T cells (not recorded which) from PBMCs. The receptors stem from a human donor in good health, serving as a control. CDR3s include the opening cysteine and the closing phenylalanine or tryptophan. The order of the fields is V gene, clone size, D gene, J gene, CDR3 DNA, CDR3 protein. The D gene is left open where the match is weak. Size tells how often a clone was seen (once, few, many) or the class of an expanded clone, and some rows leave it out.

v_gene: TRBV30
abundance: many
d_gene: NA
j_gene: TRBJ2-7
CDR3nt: TGTGCCTGGAGTGTAGGCGGGAACATCCACGAGCAGTACTTC
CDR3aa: CAWSVGGNIHEQYF

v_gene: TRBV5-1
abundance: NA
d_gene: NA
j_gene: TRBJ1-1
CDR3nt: NA
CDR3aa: CASSFYICSRDTEAFF

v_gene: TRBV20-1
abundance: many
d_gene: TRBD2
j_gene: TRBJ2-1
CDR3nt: TGCAGTGCTAGTGGGAGACTAGCGGGGGGCCCTCGGCGGAATGAGCAGTTCTTC
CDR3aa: CSASGRLAGGPRRNEQFF

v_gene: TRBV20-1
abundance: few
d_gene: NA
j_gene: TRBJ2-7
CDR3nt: TGCAGTGCTAGAGATCATCGGCGGTACGAGCAGTACTTC
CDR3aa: CSARDHRRYEQYF

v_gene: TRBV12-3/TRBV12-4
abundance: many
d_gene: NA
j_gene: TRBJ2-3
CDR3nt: TGTGCCAGCATGCCGGGGGCGGGGATGGTACAATACGATGAGCAGTATTTT
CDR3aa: CASMPGAGMVQYDEQYF

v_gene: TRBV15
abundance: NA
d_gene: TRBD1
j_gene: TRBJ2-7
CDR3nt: TGTGCCACCAGCCGAACGACAGGGGGGTATAACGAGCAGTACTTC
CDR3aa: CATSRTTGGYNEQYF

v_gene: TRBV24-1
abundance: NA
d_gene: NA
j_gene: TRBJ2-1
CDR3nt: TGTGCCACCAGTGACAGGTCCCTGGGTGAGCAGTTCTTC
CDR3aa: CATSDRSLGEQFF

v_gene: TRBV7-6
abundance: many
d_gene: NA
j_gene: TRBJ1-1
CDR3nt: TGTGCCAGCAGCTCCGGACTGAACACTGAAGCTTTCTTT
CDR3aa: CASSSGLNTEAFF

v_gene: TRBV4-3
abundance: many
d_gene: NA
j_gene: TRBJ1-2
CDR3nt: TGCGCCAGCAGCCAAAAAAATAGAGCGTCGGCTAACTATGGCTACACCTTC
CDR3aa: CASSQKNRASANYGYTF

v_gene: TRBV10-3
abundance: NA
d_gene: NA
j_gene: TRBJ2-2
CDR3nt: TGTGCCATCACTCGGGGGCTCAACGCGAACACCGGGGGACTGTTTTTT
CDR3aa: CAITRGLNANTGGLFF

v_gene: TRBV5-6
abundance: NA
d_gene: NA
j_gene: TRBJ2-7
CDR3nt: TGTGCCAGCGGCAGCCTTAGCTCCTACGAGCAGTACTTC
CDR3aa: CASGSLSSYEQYF

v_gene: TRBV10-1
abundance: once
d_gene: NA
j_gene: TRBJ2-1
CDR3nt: TGCGCCAGCAGGGGACACCCGGTAAACAATGAGCAGTTCTTC
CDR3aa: CASRGHPVNNEQFF

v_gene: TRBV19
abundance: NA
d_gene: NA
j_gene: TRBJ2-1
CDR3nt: TGTGCCAGTAGTATTGGGACGGACAATGAGCAGTTCTTC
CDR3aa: CASSIGTDNEQFF

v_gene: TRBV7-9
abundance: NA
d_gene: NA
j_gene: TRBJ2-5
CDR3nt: TGTGCCAGCAGCTTAGTAGGGGGGGTCCAAGAGACCCAGTACTTC
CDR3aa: CASSLVGGVQETQYF

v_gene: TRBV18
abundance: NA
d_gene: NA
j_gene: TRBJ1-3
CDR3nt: TGTGCCAGCTCACCATCCAGCTCTGGAAACACCATATATTTT
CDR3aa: CASSPSSSGNTIYF

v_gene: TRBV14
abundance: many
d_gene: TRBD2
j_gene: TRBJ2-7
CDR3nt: TGTGCCAGCAGCCAAGACGTGTTGGGGGGGAGCTCCTACGAGCAGTACTTC
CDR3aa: CASSQDVLGGSSYEQYF

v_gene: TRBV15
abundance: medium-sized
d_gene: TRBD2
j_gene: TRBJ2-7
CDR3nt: TGTGCCACCAGCAGAGGGGGGGGTAGCTCCTACGAGCAGTACTTC
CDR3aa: CATSRGGGSSYEQYF

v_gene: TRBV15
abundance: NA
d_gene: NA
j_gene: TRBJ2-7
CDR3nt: TGTGCCACCAGCCGGGACCGAACCTCCTACGAGCAGTACTTC
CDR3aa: CATSRDRTSYEQYF

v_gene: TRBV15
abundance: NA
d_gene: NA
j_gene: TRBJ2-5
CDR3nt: TGTGCCACCAGCAGAGGGGACGGAACGCAAGAGACCCAGTACTTC
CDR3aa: CATSRGDGTQETQYF

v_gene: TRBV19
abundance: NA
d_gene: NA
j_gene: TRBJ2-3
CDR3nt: TGTGCCAGTAGTACCGTGATGGATACGCAGTATTTT
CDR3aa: CASSTVMDTQYF

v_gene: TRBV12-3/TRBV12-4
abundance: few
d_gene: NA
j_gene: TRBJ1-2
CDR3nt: TGTGCCAGCAGTTTAAAAGCGCGGGGACTCAGGGATTTCAGGGGTAACTATGGCTACACCTTC
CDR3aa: CASSLKARGLRDFRGNYGYTF

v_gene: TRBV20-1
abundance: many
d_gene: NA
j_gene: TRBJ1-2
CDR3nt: TGCAGTGCTAGGAACTGGGACTATGGCTACACCTTC
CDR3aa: CSARNWDYGYTF

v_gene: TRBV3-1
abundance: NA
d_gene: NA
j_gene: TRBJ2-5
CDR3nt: TGTGCCAGCAGCCAAGTCGGGGGAGCGGAGACCCAGTACTTC
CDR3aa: CASSQVGGAETQYF

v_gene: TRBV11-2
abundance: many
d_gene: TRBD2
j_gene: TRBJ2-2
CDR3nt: TGTGCCAGCATCTTGCTCGTAAGCGGGGGTACCGGCGAGCTGTTTTTT
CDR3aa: CASILLVSGGTGELFF

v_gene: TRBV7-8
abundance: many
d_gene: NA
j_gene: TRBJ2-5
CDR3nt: TGTGCCAGCAGCTTAGATAGGGGGGGGCCATGGGAGACCCAGTACTTC
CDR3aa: CASSLDRGGPWETQYF

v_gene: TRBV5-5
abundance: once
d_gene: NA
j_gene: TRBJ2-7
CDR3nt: TGTGCCAGCAGTGAAGCTTATTCGGCCTACGAGCAGTACTTC
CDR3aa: CASSEAYSAYEQYF

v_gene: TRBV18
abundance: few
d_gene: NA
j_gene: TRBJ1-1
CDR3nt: TGTGCCAGCTCAACCCGGGGCGCAAAAAACACTGAAGCTTTCTTT
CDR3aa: CASSTRGAKNTEAFF

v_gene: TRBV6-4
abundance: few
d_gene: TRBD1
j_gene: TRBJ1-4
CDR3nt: TGTGCCAGCAGAGAAAGACAGGGGGTAGAAAAACTGTTTTTT
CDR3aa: CASRERQGVEKLFF

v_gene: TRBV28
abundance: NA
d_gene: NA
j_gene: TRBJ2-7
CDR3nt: TGTGCCAGCAGTTCACCTAGCGAGAACTCCTACGAGCAGTACTTC
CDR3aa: CASSSPSENSYEQYF

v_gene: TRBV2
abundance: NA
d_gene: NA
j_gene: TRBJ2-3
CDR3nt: TGTGCCAGCAGTGAAGGGGGGTTTAGGACAGATACGCAGTATTTT
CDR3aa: CASSEGGFRTDTQYF

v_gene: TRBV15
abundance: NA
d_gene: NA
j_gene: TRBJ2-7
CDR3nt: TGTGCCACCAGCAGACTTCCGGGGACAAAAGCCTACGCGGGCGAGCAGTACTTC
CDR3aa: CATSRLPGTKAYAGEQYF

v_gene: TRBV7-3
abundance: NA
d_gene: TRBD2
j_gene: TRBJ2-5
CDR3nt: TGTGCCAGCAGCACCCGACGCGGGACTAGCGGGGGAGAGACCCAGTACTTC
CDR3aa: CASSTRRGTSGGETQYF

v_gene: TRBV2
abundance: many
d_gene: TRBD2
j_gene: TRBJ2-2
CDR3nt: TGTGCCAGCAAACCGGGACTAGCGTTAACCGGGGAGCTGTTTTTT
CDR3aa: CASKPGLALTGELFF

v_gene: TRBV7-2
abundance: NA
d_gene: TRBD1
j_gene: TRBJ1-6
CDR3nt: TGTGCCAGCAAGACAGGGGAGGAATCACCCCTCCACTTT
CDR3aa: CASKTGEESPLHF

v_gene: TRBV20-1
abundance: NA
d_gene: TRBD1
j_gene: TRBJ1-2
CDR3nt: TGCAGTGCTAGGTCAGGGGGGTATGGCTACACCTTC
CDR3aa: CSARSGGYGYTF

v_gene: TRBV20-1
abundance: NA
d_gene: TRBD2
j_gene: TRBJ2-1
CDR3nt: TGCAGTGCTTTCGCCGGACTAGGTGGAAATGAGCAGTTCTTC
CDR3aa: CSAFAGLGGNEQFF

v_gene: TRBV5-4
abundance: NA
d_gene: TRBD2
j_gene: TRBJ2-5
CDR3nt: TGTGCCAGCAGCCCCGGAGCGGGGGGGCCGGGGCAAGAGACCCAGTACTTC
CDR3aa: CASSPGAGGPGQETQYF

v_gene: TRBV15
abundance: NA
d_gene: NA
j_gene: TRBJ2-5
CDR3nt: TGTGCCACCAGCAGAGCCTTTTTGGAGACCCAGTACTTC
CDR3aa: CATSRAFLETQYF

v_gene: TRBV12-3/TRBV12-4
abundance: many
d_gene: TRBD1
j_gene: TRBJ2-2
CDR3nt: TGTGCCAGCACTCTCGACAGGGTCCCCGGGGAGCTGTTTTTT
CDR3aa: CASTLDRVPGELFF

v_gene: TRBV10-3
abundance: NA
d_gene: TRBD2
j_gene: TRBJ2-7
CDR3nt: TGTGCCACCAGCCCGAGCTTTAGCGGGGGGGCAGGCTACGAGCAGTACTTC
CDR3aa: CATSPSFSGGAGYEQYF

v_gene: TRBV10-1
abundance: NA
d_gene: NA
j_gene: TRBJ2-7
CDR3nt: TGCGCCAGCAGCCTTAACCTGGGCTACGAGCAGTACTTC
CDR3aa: CASSLNLGYEQYF

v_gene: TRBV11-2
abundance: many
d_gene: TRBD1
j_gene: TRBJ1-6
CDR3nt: TGTGCCAGCAGCCAGACAGGGGAATTTAGCTCCTATAATTCACCCCTCCACTTT
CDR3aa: CASSQTGEFSSYNSPLHF

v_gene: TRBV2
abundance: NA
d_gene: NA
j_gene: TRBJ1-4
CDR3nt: TGTGCCAGCCCTGGAACCGGGGCGCGAGATGAAAAACTGTTTTTT
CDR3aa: CASPGTGARDEKLFF

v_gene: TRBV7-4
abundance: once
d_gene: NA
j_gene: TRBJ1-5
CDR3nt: TGTGCCAGCAGCGAACGGGCACAGGGATGGCAGCCCCAGCATTTT
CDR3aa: CASSERAQGWQPQHF

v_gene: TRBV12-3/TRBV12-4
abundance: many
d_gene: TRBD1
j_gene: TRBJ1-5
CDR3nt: TGTGCCAGCAGCCCTCAGGGACAGGGAGGCAATCAGCCCCAGCATTTT
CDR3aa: CASSPQGQGGNQPQHF

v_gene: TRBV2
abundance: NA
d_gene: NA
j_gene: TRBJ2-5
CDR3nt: TGTGCCAGCAGTAGGGGCTTCCAAGAGACCCAGTACTTC
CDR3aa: CASSRGFQETQYF

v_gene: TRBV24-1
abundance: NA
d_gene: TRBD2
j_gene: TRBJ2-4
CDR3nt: TGTGCCACCAGTGATTTGGCTTCGGGGGAGGGGAACATTCAGTACTTC
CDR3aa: CATSDLASGEGNIQYF

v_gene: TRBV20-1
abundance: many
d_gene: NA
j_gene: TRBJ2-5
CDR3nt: TGCAGTGCTAGAACTAGGCAAGAGACCCAGTACTTC
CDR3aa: CSARTRQETQYF

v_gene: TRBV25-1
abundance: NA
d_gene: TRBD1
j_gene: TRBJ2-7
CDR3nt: TGTGCCAGCAGCATTGGGACAGGGGGAGGCTACGAGCAGTACTTC
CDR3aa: CASSIGTGGGYEQYF

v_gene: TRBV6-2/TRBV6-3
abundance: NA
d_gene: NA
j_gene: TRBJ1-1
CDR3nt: TGTGCCAGCAGTTACAATGTGGCCCGCTACACTGAAGCTTTCTTT
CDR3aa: CASSYNVARYTEAFF

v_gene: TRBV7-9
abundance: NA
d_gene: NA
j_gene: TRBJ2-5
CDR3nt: TGTGCCAGCAGCTTGGGTGGCTCACCGGGGCAAGAGGCCCAGTACTTC
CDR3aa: CASSLGGSPGQEAQYF

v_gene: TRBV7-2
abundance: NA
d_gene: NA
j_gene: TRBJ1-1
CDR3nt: TGTGCCAGCAGCTACCGACCGGAACGCGAAAGAGCTTTCTTT
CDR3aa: CASSYRPERERAFF

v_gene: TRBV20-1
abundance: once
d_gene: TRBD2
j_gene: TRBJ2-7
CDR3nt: TGCAGTGCTAGAGATAATAGCGGGGGCGACCTGGGCTACGAGCAGTACTTC
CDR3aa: CSARDNSGGDLGYEQYF

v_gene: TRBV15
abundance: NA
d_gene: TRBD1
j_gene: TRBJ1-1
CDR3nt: TGTGCCACCAGCAAAAGGACAGGGGACACTGAAGCTTTCTTT
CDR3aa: CATSKRTGDTEAFF

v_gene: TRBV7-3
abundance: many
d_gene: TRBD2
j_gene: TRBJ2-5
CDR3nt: TGTGCCAGCAGCTTTGGGGGTAGCGGGGGAGAGACCCAGTACTTC
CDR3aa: CASSFGGSGGETQYF